This T cell receptor beta chain was sequenced during a study of beta chain features in type 1 diabetes. Findings and caveats of the study: Among all four CD4+ subsets, Type 1 diabetes patients had TCRB CDR3s that were moderately but significantly shorter.

The authors sorted CD4+ naive, central memory, regulatory and stem cell-like memory cells via CD45RO/CCR7/CD25/CD127/CD95/CD27. This clone was counted a few times. Its antigen is still unknown. Sequenced material consisted of expressed TCRB transcripts (all of the isolated RNA was reverse transcribed). Using immunoSEQ multiplex PCR, the repertoire was profiled, and TCRdb retains in-frame clones only, with some absent. Of a few hundred thousand clones listed, 16% are singletons. The CDR3 is 14 residues long. V shed 5 bases and J shed 1 base, with 9 bases lying between them. Germline CDR1 SGHTA, CDR2 FQGNSA.

The sample was naive CD4+ T cells from blood. V usage is TRBV7-2 and J usage is TRBJ2-1, with D unresolved. The sequence came from a man aged 30-40 years with type 1 diabetes. The CDR3 spells CASSERRSYNEQFF. The DNA for the CDR3 is TGTGCCAGCAGCGAGCGTAGGTCCTACAATGAGCAGTTCTTC.